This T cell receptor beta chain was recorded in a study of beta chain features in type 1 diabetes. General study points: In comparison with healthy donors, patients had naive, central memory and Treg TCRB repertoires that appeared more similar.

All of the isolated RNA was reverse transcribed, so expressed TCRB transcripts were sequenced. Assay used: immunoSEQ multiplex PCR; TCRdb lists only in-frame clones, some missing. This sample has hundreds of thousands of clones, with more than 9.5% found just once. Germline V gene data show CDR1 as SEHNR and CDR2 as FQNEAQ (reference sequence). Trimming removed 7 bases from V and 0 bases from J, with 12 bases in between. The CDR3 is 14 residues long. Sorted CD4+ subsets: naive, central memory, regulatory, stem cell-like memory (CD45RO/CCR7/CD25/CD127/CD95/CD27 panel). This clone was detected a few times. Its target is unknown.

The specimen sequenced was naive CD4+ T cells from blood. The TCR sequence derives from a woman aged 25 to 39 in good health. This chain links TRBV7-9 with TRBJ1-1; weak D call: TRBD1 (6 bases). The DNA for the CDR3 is TGTGCCAGCACCCTGACAGGAGTGAACACTGAAGCTTTCTTT. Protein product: CASTLTGVNTEAFF.